One sample yielded the 11 T cell receptor beta chains listed below, sequenced in a study of T cells in Graves' hyperthyroidism and ophthalmopathy. Amplification yielded TCR beta CDR3 regions, with RNA transcripts as the source. A set of HTBI primers served as the primers for a first-round RT-PCR of the TCR CDR3. TCRdb re-derived calls from the multiplex PCR reads in MiXCR, one entry per CDR3 protein. The sample shows around 600,000 distinct CDR3 sequences, around 14% of them seen only once. Sequenced: blood. All receptors come from a woman between 18 and 30 years old with Graves' ophthalmopathy.

The chain combines TRBV3-1 with TRBJ2-4; D is undetermined. Germline CDR1 reads LGHDT; CDR2 reads YNNKEL (reference sequence). This CDR3 spans 9 amino acids. V lost 0 bases, J lost 15 bases, and 3 bases lay in between. The CDR3 DNA reads as TGTGCCAGCAGCCAAGATTCGTACTTC. This encodes CASSQDSYF.

V gene TRBV11-2 combines with J gene TRBJ1-1; 11 bases are a match to TRBD1. Germline CDR1 and CDR2: SGHAT and FQNNGV. Trimming cost V 5 bases and J 11 bases; bases outside gene matches: 10. The CDR3 is made up of 14 amino acids. The CDR3 region has the DNA TGTGCCAGCAGCAATACCGGGACAGGGGGTAGGGCTTTCTTT. Translated: CASSNTGTGGRAFF.

This clonotype was counted at least ten times. The V call is TRBV30, the J call TRBJ2-1, with 7 bases fitting TRBD1. After removal of 8 bases from V and 10 bases from J, the junction contained 14 bases not matched to a gene. The CDR3 extends over 13 amino acids. Germline-derived CDR1 and CDR2 are GTSNPN and SVGIG (reference sequence). The CDR3 region is CARKRTGAREQFF. As DNA, the CDR3 is TGTGCCCGAAAAAGAACAGGGGCCCGCGAGCAGTTCTTC.

This clonotype was detected ten times or more. The rearrangement uses TRBV5-1 and TRBJ2-3; TRBD2 matches 8 bases. Germline V gene data show CDR1 as SGHRS and CDR2 as YFSETQ. Trimming removed 0 bases from V and 4 bases from J; junction bases left unmatched: 7. The CDR3 spans 16 residues. Here the CDR3 reads CASSLGGAGVADTQYF. The CDR3 DNA is TGCGCCAGCAGCTTGGGGGGAGCGGGAGTGGCAGATACGCAGTATTTT.

This clonotype was recorded at least ten times. The rearrangement uses TRBV10-3 and TRBJ2-7; the D is unclear. The CDR3 runs 14 residues. V lost 3 bases, J lost 5 bases, and 14 bases lay in between. CDR1 and CDR2 (germline): ENHRY, SYGVKD. CDR3 sequence reads: CAISDGPTPHEQYF. CDR3 in DNA: TGTGCCATCAGTGATGGCCCAACCCCCCACGAGCAGTACTTC.

The table lists this clonotype with many counts. V is TRBV11-3 and J is TRBJ2-1; possibly TRBD1 or TRBD2 for D (6 bases each). The germline V and J ends were trimmed by 7 bases and 1 base, with 11 bases remaining between them. CDR3 size: 14 residues. The germline V gene has CDR1 SGHNT and CDR2 YENEEA. The CDR3 region is CASNGGRSYNEQFF. The CDR3 nucleotides read TGTGCCAGCAACGGGGGCAGGTCCTACAATGAGCAGTTCTTC.

This clonotype was counted many times. The rearrangement links TRBV28 to TRBJ2-7; TRBD1 might be the D (5 bases). Deletions cut 6 bases from V and 2 bases from J, with 17 bases between. Germline lookup yields CDR1 MDHEN and CDR2 SYDVKM. This CDR3 spans 15 amino acids. The CDR3 reads CASSFGKGQAYEQYF. Here the CDR3 DNA reads TGTGCCAGCAGCTTCGGAAAAGGACAAGCCTACGAGCAGTACTTC.

This clonotype was recorded at least ten times. V usage is TRBV7-8 and J usage is TRBJ2-1, with 9 bases that match TRBD1. The CDR3 consists of 15 residues. V gave up 4 bases and J gave up 4 bases; unmatched junction bases: 5. Germline loops: CDR1 SGHVS, CDR2 FQNEAQ. The chain's CDR3 is CASSWMGQGYNEQFF. The CDR3 DNA sequence: TGTGCCAGCAGCTGGATGGGACAGGGATACAATGAGCAGTTCTTC.

The table lists this clonotype with many counts. The CDR3 region has the DNA TGTGCCAGCAGCTTAGACGAAACCTACGAGCAGTACTTC. As protein: CASSLDETYEQYF. The chain is built from TRBV11-2 and TRBJ2-7; D uncertain. Germline CDR1 is SGHAT and CDR2 is FQNNGV. V was shortened by 0 bases and J by 2 bases, with 5 bases between the two germline ends. The CDR3 runs 13 residues.

This clonotype was counted many times. The chain carries TRBV24-1 and TRBJ1-1; 8 nucleotides agree with TRBD1. The CDR3 has 18 residues. After removal of 3 bases from V and 10 bases from J, the junction contained 21 bases not matched to a gene. Germline CDR1 and CDR2: KGHDR and SFDVKD. The CDR3 region is CATSDPHPDRGILEGAFF. The CDR3 nucleotides read TGTGCCACCAGTGATCCCCACCCTGACAGGGGTATTCTCGAGGGAGCTTTCTTT.

This clonotype was observed a few times. The rearrangement uses TRBV6-1 and TRBJ2-7, with D possibly being TRBD2 (6 bases). This CDR3 has 17 residues. Germline CDR1 and CDR2: MNHNS and SASEGT. V was trimmed by 5 bases and J by 4 bases, leaving 24 bases between them. DNA of the CDR3: TGTGCCAGCAGTCCCCGGGACGGGGCTACGGAGGGGTACGAGCAGTACTTC. Translated: CASSPRDGATEGYEQYF.